A single sample gave rise to the 16 T cell receptor beta chains below, sequenced in a study of T cells in Graves' hyperthyroidism and ophthalmopathy. From RNA transcripts, TCR beta CDR3 regions were amplified. Primed by the HTBI set, a first-round RT-PCR was run on the TCR CDR3. TCRdb called the multiplex PCR reads again in MiXCR, with one record for every CDR3 protein. The sample lists 150,000 or so distinct CDR3 sequences; about a tenth were seen once. Sequenced material: blood. The receptor set was obtained from a woman aged 18 to 35 with Graves' hyperthyroidism that later progressed to Graves' ophthalmopathy.

The gene calls are TRBV11-2 and TRBJ2-3; possibly TRBD2 for D (6 bases). Per germline, CDR1 SGHAT and CDR2 FQNNGV. V dropped 6 bases and J dropped 0 bases, with 13 bases sitting between them. CDR3 length equals 15 residues. CDR3 sequence: CASSFSGLSTDTQYF. CDR3 sequence (DNA): TGTGCCAGCAGTTTTAGCGGACTTAGCACAGATACGCAGTATTTT. The full variable domain, its missing parts supplied by reference TRBV11-2 and TRBJ2-3, is EAGVAQSPRYKIIEKRQSVAFWCNPISGHATLYWYQQILGQGPKLLIQFQNNGVVDDSQLPKDRFSAERLKGVDSTLKIQPAKLEDSAVYLCASSFSGLSTDTQYFGPGTRLTVL.

The chain links TRBV4-1 to TRBJ2-5; D possibly uses TRBD1 or TRBD2 (5 bases each). The length of the CDR3 is 15 residues. The V end lost 0 bases, the J end lost 12 bases, and 20 bases lay between the germline ends. In germline, CDR1 is MGHRA, CDR2 YSYEKL. CDR3 sequence: CASSQDLGTGRTEYF. The CDR3 DNA reads as TGCGCCAGCAGCCAAGATTTAGGGACGGGGCGGACGGAGTACTTC.

This clonotype has ten or more counts. The V gene is TRBV24-1, the J gene TRBJ2-2; D gene ambiguous. Germline CDR1 KGHDR, CDR2 SFDVKD. Trimming took 3 bases from V and 3 from J, leaving 10 bases between them. CDR3 length: 15 amino acids. CDR3 nucleotide sequence: TGTGCCACCAGTGATACCCAGGTGTACACCGGGGAGCTGTTTTTT. It codes for CATSDTQVYTGELFF.

This sequence joins TRBV7-9 and TRBJ2-1; D uncertain. Trimming took off 1 base at V and 6 bases at J, with 10 bases between the two ends. Per the germline V gene, CDR1 is SEHNR and CDR2 is FQNEAQ (reference sequence). The CDR3 is 14 amino acids. The CDR3: CASSLVDGRNEQFF. The CDR3 nucleotides are TGTGCCAGCAGCTTAGTGGACGGGCGCAATGAGCAGTTCTTC.

This clonotype has at least ten counts. The V call is TRBV6-1, the J call TRBJ1-2; D is ambiguous. Germline CDR1 MNHNS, CDR2 SASEGT. This CDR3 is built from 14 residues. Trimming took off 2 bases at V and 4 bases at J, with 11 bases between the two ends. Here the CDR3 DNA reads TGTGCCAGCAGTGAATCCGACGGGAGCTATGGCTACACCTTC. This sequence encodes CASSESDGSYGYTF.

Many counts were recorded for this clonotype. The rearrangement links TRBV9 to TRBJ1-5; D may be TRBD1 (5 bases). V lost 3 bases and J lost 0, with 10 bases in between. Germline V gene lookup returns CDR1 SGDLS and CDR2 YYNGEE. The CDR3 length is 15 residues. As DNA, the CDR3 is TGTGCCAGCAGCGCGTCCGGGGGTAGCAATCAGCCCCAGCATTTT. This codes for CASSASGGSNQPQHF.

This CDR3 is CASSLRAVDSSTDTQYF. In DNA, the CDR3 is TGTGCCAGCAGCTTAAGGGCAGTAGATTCTAGCACAGATACGCAGTATTTT. The V gene is TRBV7-2, the J gene TRBJ2-3; the D is unclear. The CDR3 runs to 17 residues. V shed 2 bases and J shed 0 bases, with 15 bases lying between them. Germline-derived CDR1 and CDR2 are SGHTA and FQGNSA.

The sample holds many counts of this clonotype. This rearrangement joins TRBV3-1 to TRBJ2-3; the match to TRBD2 covers 14 bases. The CDR3 length is 16 residues. From germline, CDR1 is LGHDT and CDR2 YNNKEL (reference sequence). V was pared by 3 bases and J by 5 bases, with 4 bases of the junction left unmatched. The CDR3 sequence is CASSQRLAGGKDTQYF. The CDR3 region has the DNA TGTGCCAGCAGCCAGAGACTAGCGGGAGGGAAAGATACGCAGTATTTT.

This chain links TRBV27 with TRBJ1-5; 7 bases fit TRBD1. Germline V gene data show CDR1 as MNHEY and CDR2 as SMNVEV (reference sequence). The CDR3 spans 17 residues. Trimming removed 0 bases from V and 0 bases from J; junction bases left unmatched: 5. The CDR3 loop reads CASSLSRTGLSNQPQHF. As DNA, the CDR3 is TGTGCCAGCAGTTTATCCCGGACAGGACTTAGCAATCAGCCCCAGCATTTT.

This clonotype was picked up many times. The V gene is TRBV11-3, the J gene TRBJ2-2; D tentatively reads TRBD1 or TRBD2 (5 bases each). The CDR3 length is 17 residues. Germline CDR1 reads SGHNT; CDR2 reads YENEEA. Between the trimmed V and J ends, which lost 3 bases and 4 bases, there was a span of 18 bases. The CDR3 bases are TGTGCCAGCAGCTTCGAAACTAGGGACCGAATCACCGGGGAGCTGTTTTTT. It yields the protein CASSFETRDRITGELFF.

V is TRBV10-3 and J is TRBJ1-4; D not resolved. V lost 4 bases and J lost 8, with 5 bases in between. The CDR3 has 11 residues. Looked up from germline, CDR1 is ENHRY and CDR2 is SYGVKD. The CDR3 protein is CAISGGEKLFF. The CDR3 nucleotides are TGTGCCATCAGTGGTGGGGAAAAACTGTTTTTT.

This clonotype was found a few times. CDR3 nucleotides: TGTGCCAGCAGCTCCGAACCGGGACAGGGGGCCGGGCCCATCTCTGGAAACACCATATATTTT. Residues: CASSSEPGQGAGPISGNTIYF. The chain combines TRBV7-9 with TRBJ1-3, with 12 bases lining up with TRBD1. This CDR3 is 21 amino acids long. Germline lookup yields CDR1 SEHNR and CDR2 FQNEAQ (reference sequence). With 4 bases clipped from V and 0 bases from J, the junction kept 16 bases outside the gene matches.

This clonotype was recorded at least ten times. The J gene is TRBJ1-2, the V gene TRBV10-2; possible D gene TRBD1, 6 bases. The CDR3 totals 13 residues. V lost 6 bases, J lost 3 bases, and 11 bases lay in between. Germline CDR1 and CDR2: WSHSY and SAAADI. The CDR3 protein is CASSGQPHYGYTF. In nucleotides, the CDR3 is TGCGCCAGCAGCGGACAGCCTCACTATGGCTACACCTTC.

This clonotype was seen many times. The V and J genes are TRBV24-1 and TRBJ2-1; 14 bases align to TRBD2. The CDR3 sequence is 17 residues long. Germline CDR1 reads KGHDR; CDR2 reads SFDVKD. V lost 5 bases to trimming and J lost 1 base; unmatched junction nucleotides: 3. The CDR3 is CATSVGTSGRSYNEQFF. The CDR3 region has the DNA TGTGCCACCAGTGTCGGGACTAGCGGGAGATCCTACAATGAGCAGTTCTTC.

Many counts were recorded for this clonotype. V gene TRBV5-1 combines with J gene TRBJ2-1; D is ambiguous. The CDR3 sequence is 14 residues long. The V end lost 4 bases, the J end lost 8 bases, and 16 bases lay between the germline ends. Germline CDR1 is SGHRS and CDR2 is YFSETQ. The CDR3 coding sequence is TGCGCCAGCAGCACCAGTGGGTTGGAGTATGAGCAGTTCTTC. Protein: CASSTSGLEYEQFF. Looking up the rest from reference TRBV5-1 and TRBJ2-1 gives the full variable domain: KAGVTQTPRYLIKTRGQQVTLSCSPISGHRSVSWYQQTPGQGLQFLFEYFSETQRNKGNFPGRFSGRQFSNSRSEMNVSTLELGDSALYLCASSTSGLEYEQFFGPGTRLTVL.

V usage is TRBV5-4 and J usage is TRBJ1-2; 9 positions match TRBD1. CDR3 length: 14 residues. CDR1 SGHNT and CDR2 YYREEE come from the germline V gene (reference sequence). V gave up 4 bases and J gave up 3 bases; unmatched junction bases: 4. For the CDR3, the DNA is TGTGCCAGCAGCCCCCGGGACAGGGACTATGGCTACACCTTC. Translation gives CASSPRDRDYGYTF.